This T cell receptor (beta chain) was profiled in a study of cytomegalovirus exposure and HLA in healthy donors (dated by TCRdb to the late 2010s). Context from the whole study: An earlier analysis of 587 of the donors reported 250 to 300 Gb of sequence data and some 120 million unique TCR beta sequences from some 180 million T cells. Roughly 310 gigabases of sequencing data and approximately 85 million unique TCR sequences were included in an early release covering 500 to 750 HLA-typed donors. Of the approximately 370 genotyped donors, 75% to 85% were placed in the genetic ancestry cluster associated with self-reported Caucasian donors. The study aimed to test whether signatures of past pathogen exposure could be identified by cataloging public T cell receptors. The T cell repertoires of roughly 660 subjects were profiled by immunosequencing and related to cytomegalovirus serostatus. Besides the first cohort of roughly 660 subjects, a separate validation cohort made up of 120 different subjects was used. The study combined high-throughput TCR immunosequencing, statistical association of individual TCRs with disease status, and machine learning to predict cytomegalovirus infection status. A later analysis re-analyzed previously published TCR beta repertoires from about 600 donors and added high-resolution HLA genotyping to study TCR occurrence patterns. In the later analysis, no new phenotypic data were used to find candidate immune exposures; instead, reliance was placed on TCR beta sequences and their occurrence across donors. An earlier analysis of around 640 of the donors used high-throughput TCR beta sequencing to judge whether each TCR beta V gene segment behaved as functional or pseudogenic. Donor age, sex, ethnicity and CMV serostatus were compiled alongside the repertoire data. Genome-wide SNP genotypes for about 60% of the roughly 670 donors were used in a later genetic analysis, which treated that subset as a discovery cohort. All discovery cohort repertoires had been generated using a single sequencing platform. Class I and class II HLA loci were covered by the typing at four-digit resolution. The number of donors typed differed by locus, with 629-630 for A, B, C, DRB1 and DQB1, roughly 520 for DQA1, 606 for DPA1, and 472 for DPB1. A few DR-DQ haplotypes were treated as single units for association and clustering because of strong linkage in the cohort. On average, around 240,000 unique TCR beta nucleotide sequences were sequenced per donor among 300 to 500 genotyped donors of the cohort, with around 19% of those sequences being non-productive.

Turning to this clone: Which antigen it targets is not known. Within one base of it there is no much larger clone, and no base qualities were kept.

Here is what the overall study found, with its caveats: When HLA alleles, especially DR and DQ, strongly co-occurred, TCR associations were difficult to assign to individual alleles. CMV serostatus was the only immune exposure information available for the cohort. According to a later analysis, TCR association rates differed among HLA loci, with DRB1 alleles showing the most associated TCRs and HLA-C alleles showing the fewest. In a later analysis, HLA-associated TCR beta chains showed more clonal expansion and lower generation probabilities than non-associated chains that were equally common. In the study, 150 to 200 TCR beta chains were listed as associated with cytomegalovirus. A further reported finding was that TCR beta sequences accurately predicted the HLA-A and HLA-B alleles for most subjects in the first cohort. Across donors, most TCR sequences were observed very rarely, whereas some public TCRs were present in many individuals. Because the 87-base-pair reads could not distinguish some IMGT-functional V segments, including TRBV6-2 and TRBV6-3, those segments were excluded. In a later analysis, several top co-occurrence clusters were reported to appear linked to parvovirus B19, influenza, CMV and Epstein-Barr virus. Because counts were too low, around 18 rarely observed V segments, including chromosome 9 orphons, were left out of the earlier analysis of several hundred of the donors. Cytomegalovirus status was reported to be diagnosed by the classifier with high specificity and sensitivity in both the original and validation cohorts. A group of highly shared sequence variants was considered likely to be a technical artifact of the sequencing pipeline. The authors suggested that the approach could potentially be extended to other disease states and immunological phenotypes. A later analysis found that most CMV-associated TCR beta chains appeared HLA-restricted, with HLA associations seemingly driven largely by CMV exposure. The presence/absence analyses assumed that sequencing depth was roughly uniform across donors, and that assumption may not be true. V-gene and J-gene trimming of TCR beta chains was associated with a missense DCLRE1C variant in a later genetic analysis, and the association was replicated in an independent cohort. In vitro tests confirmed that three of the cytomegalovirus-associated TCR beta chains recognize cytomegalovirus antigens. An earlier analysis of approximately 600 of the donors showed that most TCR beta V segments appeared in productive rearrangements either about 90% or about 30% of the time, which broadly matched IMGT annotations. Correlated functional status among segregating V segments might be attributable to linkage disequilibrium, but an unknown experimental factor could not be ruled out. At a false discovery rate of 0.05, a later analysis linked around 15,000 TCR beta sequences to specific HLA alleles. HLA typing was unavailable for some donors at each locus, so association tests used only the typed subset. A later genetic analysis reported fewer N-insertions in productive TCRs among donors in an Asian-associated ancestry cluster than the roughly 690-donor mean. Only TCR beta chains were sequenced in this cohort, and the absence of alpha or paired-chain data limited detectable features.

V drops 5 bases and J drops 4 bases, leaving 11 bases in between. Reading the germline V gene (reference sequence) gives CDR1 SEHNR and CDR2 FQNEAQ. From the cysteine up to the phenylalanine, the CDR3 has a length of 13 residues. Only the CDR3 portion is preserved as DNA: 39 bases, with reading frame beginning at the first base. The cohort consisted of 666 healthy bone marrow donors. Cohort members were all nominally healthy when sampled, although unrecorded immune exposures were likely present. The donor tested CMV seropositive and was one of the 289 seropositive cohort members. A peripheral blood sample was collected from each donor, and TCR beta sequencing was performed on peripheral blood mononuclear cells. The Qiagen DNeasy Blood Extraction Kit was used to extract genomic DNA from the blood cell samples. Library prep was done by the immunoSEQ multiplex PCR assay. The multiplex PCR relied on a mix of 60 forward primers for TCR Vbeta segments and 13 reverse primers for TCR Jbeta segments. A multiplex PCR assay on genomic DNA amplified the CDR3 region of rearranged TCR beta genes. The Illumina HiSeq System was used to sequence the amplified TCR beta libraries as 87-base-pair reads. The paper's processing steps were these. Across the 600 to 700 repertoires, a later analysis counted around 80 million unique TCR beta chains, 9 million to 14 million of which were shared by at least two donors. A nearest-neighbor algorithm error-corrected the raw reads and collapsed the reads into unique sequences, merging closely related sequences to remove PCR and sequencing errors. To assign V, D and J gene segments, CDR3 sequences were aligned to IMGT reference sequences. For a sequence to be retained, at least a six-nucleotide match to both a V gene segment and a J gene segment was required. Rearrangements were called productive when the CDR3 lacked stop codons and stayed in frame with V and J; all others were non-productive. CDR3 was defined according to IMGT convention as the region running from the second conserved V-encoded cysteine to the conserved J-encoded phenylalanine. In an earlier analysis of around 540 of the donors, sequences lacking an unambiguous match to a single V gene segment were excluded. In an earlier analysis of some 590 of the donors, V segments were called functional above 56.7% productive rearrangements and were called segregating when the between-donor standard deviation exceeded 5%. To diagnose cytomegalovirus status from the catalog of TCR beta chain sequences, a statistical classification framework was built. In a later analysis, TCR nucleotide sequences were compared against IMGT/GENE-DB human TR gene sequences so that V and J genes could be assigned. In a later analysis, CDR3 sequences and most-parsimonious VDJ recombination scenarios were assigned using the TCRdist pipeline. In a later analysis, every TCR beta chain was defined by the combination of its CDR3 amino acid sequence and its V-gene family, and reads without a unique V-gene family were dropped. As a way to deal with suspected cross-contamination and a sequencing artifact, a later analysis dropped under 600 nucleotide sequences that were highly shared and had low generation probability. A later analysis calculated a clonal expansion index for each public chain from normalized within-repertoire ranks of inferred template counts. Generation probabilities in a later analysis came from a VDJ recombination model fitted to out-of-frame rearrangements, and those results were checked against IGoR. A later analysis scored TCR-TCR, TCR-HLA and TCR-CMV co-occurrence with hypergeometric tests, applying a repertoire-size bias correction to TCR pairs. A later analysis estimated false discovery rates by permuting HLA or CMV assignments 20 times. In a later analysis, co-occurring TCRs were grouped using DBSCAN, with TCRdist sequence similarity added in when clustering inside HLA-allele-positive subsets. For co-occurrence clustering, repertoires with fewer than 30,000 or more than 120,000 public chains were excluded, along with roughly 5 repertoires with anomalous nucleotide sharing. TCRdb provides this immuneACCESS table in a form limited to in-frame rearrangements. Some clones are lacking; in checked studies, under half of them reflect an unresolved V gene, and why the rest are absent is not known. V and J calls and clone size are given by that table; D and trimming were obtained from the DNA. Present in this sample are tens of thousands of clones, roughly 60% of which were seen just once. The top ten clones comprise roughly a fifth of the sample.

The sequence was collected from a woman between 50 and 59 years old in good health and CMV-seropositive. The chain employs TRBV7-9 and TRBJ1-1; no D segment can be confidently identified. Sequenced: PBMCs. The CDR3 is CASSNQEGTEAFF. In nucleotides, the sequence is TGTGCCAGCAGCAACCAGGAGGGCACTGAAGCTTTCTTT.